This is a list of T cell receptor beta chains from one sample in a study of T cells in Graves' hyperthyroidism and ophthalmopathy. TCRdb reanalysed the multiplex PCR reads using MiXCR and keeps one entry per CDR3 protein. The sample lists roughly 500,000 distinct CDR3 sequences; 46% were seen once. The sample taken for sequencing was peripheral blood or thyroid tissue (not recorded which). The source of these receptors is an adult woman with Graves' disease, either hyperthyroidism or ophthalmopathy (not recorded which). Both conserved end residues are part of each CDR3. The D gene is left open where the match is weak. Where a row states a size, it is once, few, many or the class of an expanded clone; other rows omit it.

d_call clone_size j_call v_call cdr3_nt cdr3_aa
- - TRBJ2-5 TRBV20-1 TGCAGTATCAGCCCATCAGAGACCCAGTACTTC CSISPSETQYF
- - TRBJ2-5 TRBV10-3 TGTGCCATCAGTGAGAGGACGGGAGAGACCCAGTACTTC CAISERTGETQYF
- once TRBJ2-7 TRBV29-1 TGCAGCGTTGAAGTGGCAGGATACGAGCAGTACTTC CSVEVAGYEQYF
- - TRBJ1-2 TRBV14 TGTGCCAGCAGCCAAACAGGGATTAGGGCCGGCTACACCTTC CASSQTGIRAGYTF
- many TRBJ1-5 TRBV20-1 TGCAGTGCTAGTGGCGGAAGCAATCAGCCCCAGCATTTT CSASGGSNQPQHF
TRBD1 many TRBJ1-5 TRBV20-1 TGCAGTGCTGAACCGGGACAGGGTCATCAGCCCCAGCATTTT CSAEPGQGHQPQHF
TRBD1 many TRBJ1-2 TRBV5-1 TGCGCCAGCAGCGTCGGACAGGGGGCCGGCTACACCTTC CASSVGQGAGYTF
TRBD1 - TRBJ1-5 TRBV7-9 TGTGCCAGCAGCTCAGGACAGGGGGCGAGAATTCAGCCCCAGCATTTT CASSSGQGARIQPQHF
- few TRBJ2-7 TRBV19 TGTGCCAGTAGTATAAGGGACGGAGCCTACGAGCAGTACTTC CASSIRDGAYEQYF
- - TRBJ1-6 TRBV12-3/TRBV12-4 TGTGCCAGCAGTTTATCGGAAAATTCACCCCTCCACTTT CASSLSENSPLHF
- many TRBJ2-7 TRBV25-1 TGTGCCAGCACCCCGGCCATGGGGTACGAGCAGTACTTC CASTPAMGYEQYF
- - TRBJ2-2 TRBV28 TGTGCCAGCTTTTCTTACACCGGGGAGCTGTTTTTT CASFSYTGELFF
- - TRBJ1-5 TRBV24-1 TGTGCCACCAGTGATGCACGGAACAATCAGCCCCAGCATTTT CATSDARNNQPQHF
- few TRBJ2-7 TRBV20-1 TGCAGTGCTAGAGACCAGGGGGGAATAACAGGGATTAATTACTACGAGCAGTACTTC CSARDQGGITGINYYEQYF
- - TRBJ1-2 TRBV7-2 TGTGCCAGCAGCCCCTCGGGTGCAGCTAACTATGGCTACACCTTC CASSPSGAANYGYTF
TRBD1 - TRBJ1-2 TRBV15 TGTGCCACCAGCACCGAGACAGGGCCCGGCTACACCTTC CATSTETGPGYTF
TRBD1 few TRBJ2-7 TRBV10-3 TGTGCCACCAAAGACAGGGTGGGCGAGCAGTACTTC CATKDRVGEQYF
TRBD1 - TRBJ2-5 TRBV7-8 TGTGCCAGCAGCATAAGGACAGGGGTGGGGGAGGCTACCCAGTACTTC CASSIRTGVGEATQYF
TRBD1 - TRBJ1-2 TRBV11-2 TGTGCCAGCAGAGGACAGGGATGGAACTATGTCTACACCTTC CASRGQGWNYVYTF
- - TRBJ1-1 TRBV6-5 TGTGCCAGCAGTTACCTCGGGCAGGGTGACACTGAAGCTTTCTTT CASSYLGQGDTEAFF
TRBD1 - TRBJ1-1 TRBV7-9 TGTGCCAGCAGCCACCGGGACAGGGGAGGTCCGAAAGCTTTCTTT CASSHRDRGGPKAFF
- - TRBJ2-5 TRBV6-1 TGTGCCAGCAGGGTAACAGACGACCAAGAGACCCAGTACTTC CASRVTDDQETQYF
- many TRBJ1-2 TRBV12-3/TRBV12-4 TGTGCCAGTTCGATTGTGGAGAGTGGCTACACCTTC CASSIVESGYTF
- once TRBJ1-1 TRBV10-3 TGTGCCATCACCCAGTACAGCTCTGGGGGTACTGAAGCTTTCTTT CAITQYSSGGTEAFF
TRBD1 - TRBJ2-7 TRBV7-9 TGTGCCAGCAGCCACCGGGACAGGGGGCGCAGGGAGCAGTACTTC CASSHRDRGRREQYF
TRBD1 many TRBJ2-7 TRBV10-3 TGTGCCACCGGTCTTGTCGGCGGGACAGGGATCGAGCAGTACTTC CATGLVGGTGIEQYF
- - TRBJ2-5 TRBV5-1 TGCGCCAGCAGCCCACGGACTATACAGGAGACCCAGTACTTC CASSPRTIQETQYF
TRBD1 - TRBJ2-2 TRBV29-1 TGCAGCGTCGCACTGCAGGGGGCGGCCGGGGAGCTGTTTTTT CSVALQGAAGELFF
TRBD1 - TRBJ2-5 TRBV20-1 TGCAGTGCTAACCGGGACAGGGGTTCCCAAGAGACCCAGTACTTC CSANRDRGSQETQYF
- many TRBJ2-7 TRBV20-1 TGCAGTGCTAGAAGCCCCGCAGGGGTGAACGAGCAGTACTTC CSARSPAGVNEQYF
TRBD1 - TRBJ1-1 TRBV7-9 TGTGCCAGCAGCCACCGGGACAGGGGGGGTGAAGCTTTCTTT CASSHRDRGGEAFF
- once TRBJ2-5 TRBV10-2 TGCGCCAGCAGTGAGTCACACAGGAGGGGAGAGACCCAGTACTTC CASSESHRRGETQYF
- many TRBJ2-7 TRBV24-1 TGTGCCACCGTCACGGCCGTCCGATACGAGCAGTACTTC CATVTAVRYEQYF
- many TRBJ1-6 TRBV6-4 TGTGCCAGCAGTGAGGCTCCCGGAGGGGTTTCACCCCTCCACTTT CASSEAPGGVSPLHF
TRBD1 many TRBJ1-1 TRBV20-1 TGCAGTGCTAGTGGGACAGGGGATCGTGAAGCTTTCTTT CSASGTGDREAFF
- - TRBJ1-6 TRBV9 TGTGCCAGCAGCCTAGGAACCGCACCCCTCCACTTT CASSLGTAPLHF
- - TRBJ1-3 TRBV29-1 TGCAGCGTTGGGCTGGGGCAGAGCTCTGGAAACACCATATATTTT CSVGLGQSSGNTIYF
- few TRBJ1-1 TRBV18 TGTGCCAGCTCAGGGGGGGAAGTCACTGAAGCTTTCTTT CASSGGEVTEAFF
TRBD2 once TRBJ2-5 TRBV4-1 TGCGCCAGCAGCCAAGCGGGAGGGCCGTCGGTGGAGACCCAGTACTTC CASSQAGGPSVETQYF
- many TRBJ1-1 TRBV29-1 TGCAGCGCGGGGGTTTGGACTGAAGCTTTCTTT CSAGVWTEAFF
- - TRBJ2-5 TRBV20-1 TGCAGTGCTAGAGAGGGGGGCTCCCAAGAGACCCAGTACTTC CSAREGGSQETQYF
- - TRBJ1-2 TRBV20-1 TGCAGTGCTCCCAAGGCAGGGCGCGGCTACACCTTC CSAPKAGRGYTF
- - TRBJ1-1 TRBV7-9 TGTGCCAGCAGCTTGGGACGGACTTACACTGAAGCTTTCTTT CASSLGRTYTEAFF
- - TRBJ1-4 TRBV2 TGTGCCAGCAGTGTGGAAGGGTACGGTGAAAAACTGTTTTTT CASSVEGYGEKLFF
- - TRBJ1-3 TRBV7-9 TGTGCCAGCATAGCCGGGCTAATATCTGGAAACACCATATATTTT CASIAGLISGNTIYF
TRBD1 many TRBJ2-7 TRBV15 TGTGCCACCAGCATCCGATCGGGGACAGGGGAGCAGTACTTC CATSIRSGTGEQYF
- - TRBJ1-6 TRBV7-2 TGTGCCAGCAGCGTAAGTTTAGTACCCCTCCACTTT CASSVSLVPLHF
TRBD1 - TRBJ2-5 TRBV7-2 TGTGCCAGCAGCAAGGGGACAGGGTACTTC CASSKGTGYF
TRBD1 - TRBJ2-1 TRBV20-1 TGCAGTCACCGGACAGGGCGGTGGGGGAGGCAGTTCTTC CSHRTGRWGRQFF
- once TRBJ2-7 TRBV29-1 TGCAGCGTTGAGGGGGTAAGCTCCTACGAGCAGTACTTC CSVEGVSSYEQYF
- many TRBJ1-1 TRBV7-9 TGTGCCAGCAGCCGCCAGGGTCAGGGGAACACTGAAGCTTTCTTT CASSRQGQGNTEAFF
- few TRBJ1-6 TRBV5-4 TGTGCCAGCAGGGACATACTGACAGGCCCTAATTCACCCCTCCACTTT CASRDILTGPNSPLHF
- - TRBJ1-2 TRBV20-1 TGCAGTGCCGGGCTTCGGTACACTTCCGGGGACGATGGCTACACCTTC CSAGLRYTSGDDGYTF
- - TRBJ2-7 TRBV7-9 TGTGCCAGCAGCTTAGACGACAGCGGCGAGCAGTACTTC CASSLDDSGEQYF
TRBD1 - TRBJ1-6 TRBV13 TGTGCCAGCAGCTTCTCGACAGGGGGTATAGGATCACCCCTCCACTTT CASSFSTGGIGSPLHF
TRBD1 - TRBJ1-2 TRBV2 TGTGCCAGCAGCGCCGGGACAGATATTAACTATGGCTACACCTTC CASSAGTDINYGYTF
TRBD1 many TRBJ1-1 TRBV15 TGTGCCACCAGCCACGACAGGGGCACTGAAGCTTTCTTT CATSHDRGTEAFF